These T cell receptor beta chains were read from a single sample in a study of tumor and adjacent non-tumor tissue in lung cancer. MiXCR, run by TCRdb on the multiplex PCR reads, gives a single entry per CDR3 protein. The sample gives about 110,000 distinct CDR3 sequences, 60% to 80% of which show up once; about 20% is in the top ten. Sequencing was performed on distant non-tumor lung tissue. Receptors were obtained from a man in his fifties or sixties with non-small cell lung cancer. CDR3s include the opening cysteine and the closing phenylalanine or tryptophan. The order of the fields is J gene, CDR3 length, clone size, D gene, V gene, CDR3 DNA, CDR3 protein. D genes are given only for firm matches. Only some rows state a clone size, as once, few, many or a class for expanded clones.

>TRBJ2-3|13|-|-|TRBV12-3/TRBV12-4
TGTGCCAGCAGTTTACATGGTGTAGATATGCAGTACTTT
CASSLHGVDMQYF
>TRBJ2-3|15|-|TRBD2|TRBV13
TGTGCCAGCAGCGTCTGGACTAGTGGCACATGTACGCAGTATTTT
CASSVWTSGTCTQYF
>TRBJ2-6|15|many|-|TRBV6-1
TGTGCCAGCAAGGGGGTGTTCTCTGGGGCCAACGTCCTGACTTTC
CASKGVFSGANVLTF
>TRBJ1-1|14|once|TRBD1|TRBV6-5
TGTGCAAGCAGTCCGGCGACAGGGAACACTGAAGTTTTCTTT
CASSPATGNTEVFF
>TRBJ2-1|22|many|TRBD2|TRBV6-5
TGTGCCAGCAGTCGCGGACTAGCGGGAGAATTTGGTTATGGGGGTTCCTACAATGAGCAGTTCTTC
CASSRGLAGEFGYGGSYNEQFF
>TRBJ2-7|12|many|-|TRBV20-1
TGCAGTGCCTTAAGAAGCTCCTACGAGCAGTACTTC
CSALRSSYEQYF
>TRBJ2-5|15|once|-|TRBV24-1
TGTGCCATCAGTAAGCCCAGCGGCAACCAAGAGACCCAGTACTTC
CAISKPSGNQETQYF
>TRBJ1-2|16|many|-|TRBV12-3/TRBV12-4
TGTGCCAGCAGTTTGGACAGTAATAAAGCTAACTATGGCTACACCTTC
CASSLDSNKANYGYTF
>TRBJ2-4|18|-|-|TRBV12-3/TRBV12-4
TGTGCCAGCAGTTCGAAGGACAATGGGGAAAAAGCCAAAAACATTCAGTACTTC
CASSSKDNGEKAKNIQYF
>TRBJ2-5|18|few|TRBD2|TRBV9
TGTGCCAGCAGCGTTGGCGCTAGCGGGACTCTACCCCAAGAGACCCAGTACTTC
CASSVGASGTLPQETQYF
>TRBJ2-2|15|-|TRBD1|TRBV11-3
TGTGCCACCAGGTTAACAGGGGTGGCCACCGGGGAGCTGTTTTTT
CATRLTGVATGELFF
>TRBJ2-3|17|-|TRBD1|TRBV25-1
TGTGCCAGCAGCCGCCTTGATATAGGGGGCAGCACAGATACGCAGTATTTT
CASSRLDIGGSTDTQYF
>TRBJ2-4|19|-|-|TRBV4-2
TGTGCCAGCAGTCAAGCGCAGGATAGCGAATCGTTAGCCAAAAACATTCAGTACTTC
CASSQAQDSESLAKNIQYF
>TRBJ2-1|12|few|-|TRBV30
TGTGCCTGGGGGACGGGAGTCTATGAGCAGTTCTTC
CAWGTGVYEQFF
>TRBJ1-6|13|-|TRBD1|TRBV27
TGTGTCAGCAGGCGACAGGGTAGCTCACCCCTCCACTTT
CVSRRQGSSPLHF
>TRBJ1-2|15|-|-|TRBV4-3
TGCGCCAGCAGCCAAGAGGGGACAAGGGGACGGGACTACACCTTC
CASSQEGTRGRDYTF
>TRBJ2-6|17|-|-|TRBV11-2
TGTGCTAGCAGCGACAGTAGTTGGGACTCTGGGGCCAACGTCCAGACTTTC
CASSDSSWDSGANVQTF
>TRBJ2-7|15|few|TRBD1|TRBV6-2/TRBV6-3
TGTGCCAGCAGTACTAAGACAGGGGGATCCTACGAGCAGTACTTC
CASSTKTGGSYEQYF
>TRBJ2-7|17|-|-|TRBV11-3
TGTGCCAGCAGCTCCCACAGGAACGGTGGCGCGAGAAACGAGCAGTACTTC
CASSSHRNGGARNEQYF
>TRBJ2-5|15|few|-|TRBV7-9
TGTGCCAGCAGCTTAGTCGTGAGGGGCCGAGAGACCCAGTACTTC
CASSLVVRGRETQYF
>TRBJ2-7|16|many|TRBD2|TRBV20-1
TGCAGTGCTAGAGATCTGGGCCTTAGCGGGATATACGAGCAGTACTTC
CSARDLGLSGIYEQYF
>TRBJ2-5|15|-|TRBD1|TRBV11-2
TGTGCCAGCAGCTTAGTTGGGACAGGGGCGAAGACCCAGTACTTC
CASSLVGTGAKTQYF